This TCR beta chain was identified during a study of spatial heterogeneity in lung cancer. The junction had 9 bases not matched to a gene; V was cut back by 7 bases and J by 4 bases. Germline CDR1 is MDHEN and CDR2 is SYDVKM. This CDR3 comprises 16 residues. Time point in this sample: sample taken at primary tumor resection. Sequencing covered unsorted whole RNA taken from tumor, nontumor lung or frozen PBMC. TCRdb reprocessed the 5' RACE reads with MiXCR, giving one entry per CDR3 protein. The sample yields roughly 40,000 distinct CDR3 sequences, almost 7% seen once. In its sample, this clonotype was seen many times.

The source material was PBMCs, sampled at surgery. The clonotype originates from a female donor with early-stage non-small cell lung cancer. V is TRBV28 and J is TRBJ2-1, with 11 bases identical to TRBD2. The CDR3 protein is CASNEVLAGGYNEQFF. The CDR3 coding sequence is TGTGCCAGCAACGAGGTTTTAGCGGGGGGGTACAATGAGCAGTTCTTC.